The sequence of this TCR beta chain was determined in a study of blood T cell repertoires in COVID-19. Study background: Collection of acute and convalescent COVID-19 samples took place in the United States, Italy and Spain.

Participant ages covered about 18 to 89 years across about two dozen US areas. As originally analysed: Estimated nucleated cell counts came from reference gene primer amplification. Method: immunoSEQ multiplex PCR; TCRdb's copy keeps in-frame clones and lacks some. Clone size and V and J calls were adopted from that table, with D and trimming inferred from the DNA. The repertoire holds about 200,000 clones, with 82% as singletons. This clone has at least ten counts. Germline CDR1 and CDR2: SEHNR and FQNEAQ (reference sequence). This CDR3 region has 12 residues. Unmatched junction bases numbered 0, after V lost 0 bases and J lost 11 bases.

The sequenced material came from PBMCs or T cells enriched from blood (not recorded which). V is TRBV7-9 and J is TRBJ1-5; TRBD1 aligns across 8 bases. The receptor comes from an older woman with acute COVID-19. The CDR3 DNA is TGTGCCAGCAGCTTAGCGGGACAGGCCCAGCATTTT. The encoded protein is CASSLAGQAQHF.